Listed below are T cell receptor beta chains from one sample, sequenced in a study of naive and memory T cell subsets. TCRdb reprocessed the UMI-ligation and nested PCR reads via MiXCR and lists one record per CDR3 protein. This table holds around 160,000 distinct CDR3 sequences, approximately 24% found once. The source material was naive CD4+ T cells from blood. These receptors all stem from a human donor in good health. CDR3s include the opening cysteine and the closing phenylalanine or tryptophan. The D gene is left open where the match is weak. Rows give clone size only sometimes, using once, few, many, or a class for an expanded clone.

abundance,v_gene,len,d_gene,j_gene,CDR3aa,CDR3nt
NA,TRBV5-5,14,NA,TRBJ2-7,CASSVRGPPYEQYF,TGTGCCAGCAGCGTCAGGGGCCCTCCCTACGAGCAGTACTTC
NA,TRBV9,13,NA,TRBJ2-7,CASSVEMGYEQYF,TGTGCCAGCAGCGTAGAAATGGGCTACGAGCAGTACTTC
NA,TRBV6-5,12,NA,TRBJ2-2,CASSPRGWELFF,TGTGCCAGCAGCCCAAGGGGTTGGGAGCTGTTTTTT
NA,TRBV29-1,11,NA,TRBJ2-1,CSASGFNEQFF,TGCAGCGCATCAGGGTTCAATGAGCAGTTCTTC
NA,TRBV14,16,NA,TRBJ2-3,CASSQEGSGLADTQYF,TGTGCCAGCAGCCAAGAGGGGTCCGGGTTGGCAGATACGCAGTATTTT
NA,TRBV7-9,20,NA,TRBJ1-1,CASSFRTLQGSMGMNTEAFF,TGTGCCAGCAGCTTCCGTACCTTGCAGGGGAGCATGGGGATGAACACTGAAGCTTTCTTT
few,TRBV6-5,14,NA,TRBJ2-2,CASRSLANTGELFF,TGTGCCAGCAGGTCACTAGCGAACACCGGGGAGCTGTTTTTT
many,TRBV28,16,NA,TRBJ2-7,CASSPRSVPKLSEQYF,TGTGCCAGCAGTCCGCGGTCGGTCCCGAAGTTGTCCGAGCAGTACTTC
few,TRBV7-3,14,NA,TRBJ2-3,CASSLEGDADTQYF,TGTGCCAGCAGCTTAGAGGGGGACGCAGATACGCAGTATTTT
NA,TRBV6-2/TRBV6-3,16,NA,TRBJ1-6,CASSRRTGMWGSPLHF,TGTGCCAGCAGTAGAAGAACAGGGATGTGGGGTTCACCCCTCCACTTT
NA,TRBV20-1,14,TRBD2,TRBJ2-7,CSARDSSGPYEQYF,TGCAGTGCTAGAGATTCTAGCGGCCCCTACGAGCAGTACTTC